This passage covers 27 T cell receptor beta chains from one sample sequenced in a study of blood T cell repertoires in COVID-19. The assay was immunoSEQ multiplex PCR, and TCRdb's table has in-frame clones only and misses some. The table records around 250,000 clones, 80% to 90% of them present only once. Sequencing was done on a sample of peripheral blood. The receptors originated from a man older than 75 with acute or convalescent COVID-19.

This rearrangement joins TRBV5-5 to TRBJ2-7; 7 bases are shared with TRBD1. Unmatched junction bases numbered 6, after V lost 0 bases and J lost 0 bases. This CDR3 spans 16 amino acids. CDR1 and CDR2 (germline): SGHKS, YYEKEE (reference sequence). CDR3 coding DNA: TGTGCCAGCAGCTTGGACCTGGGACAGAGCTCCTACGAGCAGTACTTC. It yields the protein CASSLDLGQSSYEQYF.

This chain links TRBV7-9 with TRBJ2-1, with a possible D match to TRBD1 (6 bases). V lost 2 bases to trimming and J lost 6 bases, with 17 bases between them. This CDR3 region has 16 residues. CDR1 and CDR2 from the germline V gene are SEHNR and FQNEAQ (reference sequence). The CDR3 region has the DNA TGTGCCAGCAGCTTATCCCGGACAGTAGAGTCCAATGAGCAGTTCTTC. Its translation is CASSLSRTVESNEQFF.

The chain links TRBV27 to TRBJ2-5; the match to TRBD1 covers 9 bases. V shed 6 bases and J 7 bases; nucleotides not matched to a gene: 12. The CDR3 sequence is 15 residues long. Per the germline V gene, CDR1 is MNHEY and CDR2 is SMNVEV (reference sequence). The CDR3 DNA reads TGTGCCAGCAGGCTCACAGGGGGCGCCAAGGGGACCCAGTACTTC. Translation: CASRLTGGAKGTQYF.

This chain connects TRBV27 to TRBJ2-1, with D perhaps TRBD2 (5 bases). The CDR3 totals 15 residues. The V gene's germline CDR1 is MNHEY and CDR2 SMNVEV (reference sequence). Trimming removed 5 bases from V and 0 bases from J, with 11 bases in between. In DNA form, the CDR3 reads TGTGCCAGCAGTCCCTTGGGGAGCTCCTACAATGAGCAGTTCTTC. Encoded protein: CASSPLGSSYNEQFF.

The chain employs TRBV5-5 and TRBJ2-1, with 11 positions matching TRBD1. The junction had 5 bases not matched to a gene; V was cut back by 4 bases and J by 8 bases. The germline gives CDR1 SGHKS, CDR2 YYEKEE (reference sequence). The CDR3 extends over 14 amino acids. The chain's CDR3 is CASSPGTGGDEQFF. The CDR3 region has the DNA TGTGCCAGCAGCCCCGGGACAGGGGGTGATGAGCAGTTCTTC.

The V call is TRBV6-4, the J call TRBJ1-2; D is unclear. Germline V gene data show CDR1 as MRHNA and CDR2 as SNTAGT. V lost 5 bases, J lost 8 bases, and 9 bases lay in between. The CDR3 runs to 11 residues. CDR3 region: CASSTGYGYTF. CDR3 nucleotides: TGTGCCAGCAGTACGGGTTACGGCTACACCTTC.

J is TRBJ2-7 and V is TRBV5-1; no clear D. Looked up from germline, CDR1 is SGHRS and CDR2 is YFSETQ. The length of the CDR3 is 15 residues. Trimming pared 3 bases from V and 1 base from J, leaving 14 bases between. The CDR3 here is CASSSLTTGSYEQYF. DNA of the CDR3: TGCGCCAGCAGCTCTTTGACGACGGGTTCCTACGAGCAGTACTTC.

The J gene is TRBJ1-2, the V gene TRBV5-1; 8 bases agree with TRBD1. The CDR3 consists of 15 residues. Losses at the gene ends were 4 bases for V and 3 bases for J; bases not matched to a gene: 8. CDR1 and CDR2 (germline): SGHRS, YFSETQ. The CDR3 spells CASSPGQGRHYGYTF. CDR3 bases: TGCGCCAGCAGCCCCGGACAGGGAAGGCACTATGGCTACACCTTC.

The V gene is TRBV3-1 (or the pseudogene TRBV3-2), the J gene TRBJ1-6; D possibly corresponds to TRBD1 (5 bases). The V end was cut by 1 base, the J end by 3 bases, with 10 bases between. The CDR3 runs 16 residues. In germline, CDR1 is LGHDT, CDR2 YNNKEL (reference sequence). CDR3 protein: CASSQGQGSYNSPLHF. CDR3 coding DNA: TGTGCCAGCAGCCAAGGGCAGGGCAGCTATAATTCACCCCTCCACTTT.

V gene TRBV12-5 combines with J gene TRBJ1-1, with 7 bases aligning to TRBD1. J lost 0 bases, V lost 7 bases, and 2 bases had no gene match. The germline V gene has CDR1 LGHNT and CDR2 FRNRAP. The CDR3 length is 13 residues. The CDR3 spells CASAGTVNTEAFF. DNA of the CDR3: TGTGCTAGTGCAGGGACAGTGAACACTGAAGCTTTCTTT.

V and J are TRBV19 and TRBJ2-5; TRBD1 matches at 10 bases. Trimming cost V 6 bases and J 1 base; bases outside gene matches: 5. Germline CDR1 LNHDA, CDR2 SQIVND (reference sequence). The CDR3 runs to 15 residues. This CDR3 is CASSSDRGIQETQYF. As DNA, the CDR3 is TGTGCCAGTAGCTCGGACAGGGGGATCCAAGAGACCCAGTACTTC. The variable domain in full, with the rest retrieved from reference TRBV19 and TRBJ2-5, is DGGITQSPKYLFRKEGQNVTLSCEQNLNHDAMYWYRQDPGQGLRLIYYSQIVNDFQKGDIAEGYSVSREKKESFPLTVTSAQKNPTAFYLCASSSDRGIQETQYFGPGTRLLVL.

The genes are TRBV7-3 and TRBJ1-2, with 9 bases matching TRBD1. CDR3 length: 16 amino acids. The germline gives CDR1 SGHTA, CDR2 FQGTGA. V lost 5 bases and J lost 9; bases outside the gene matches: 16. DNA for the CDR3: TGTGCCAGCAGCCCAACCTACCGGACAGGGGATGATAGCTACACCTTC. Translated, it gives CASSPTYRTGDDSYTF.

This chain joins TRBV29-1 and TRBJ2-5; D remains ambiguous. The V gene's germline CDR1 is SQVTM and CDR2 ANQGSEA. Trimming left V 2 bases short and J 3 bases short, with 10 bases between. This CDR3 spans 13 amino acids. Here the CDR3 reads CSVEPEAKETQYF. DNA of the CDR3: TGCAGCGTTGAACCGGAAGCGAAAGAGACCCAGTACTTC.

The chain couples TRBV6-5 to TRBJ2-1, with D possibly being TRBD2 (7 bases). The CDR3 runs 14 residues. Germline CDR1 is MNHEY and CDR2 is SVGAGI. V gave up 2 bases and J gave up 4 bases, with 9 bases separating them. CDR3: CASSYGGAYNEQFF. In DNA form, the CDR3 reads TGTGCCAGCAGTTACGGGGGGGCTTACAATGAGCAGTTCTTC.

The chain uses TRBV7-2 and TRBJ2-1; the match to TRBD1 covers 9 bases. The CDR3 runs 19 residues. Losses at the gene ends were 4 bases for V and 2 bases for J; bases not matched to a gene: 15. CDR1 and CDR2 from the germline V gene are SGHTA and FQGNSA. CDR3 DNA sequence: TGTGCCAGCAGCTCAACATTGGGGACAGGGAACAACCCCTACAATGAGCAGTTCTTC. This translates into CASSSTLGTGNNPYNEQFF.

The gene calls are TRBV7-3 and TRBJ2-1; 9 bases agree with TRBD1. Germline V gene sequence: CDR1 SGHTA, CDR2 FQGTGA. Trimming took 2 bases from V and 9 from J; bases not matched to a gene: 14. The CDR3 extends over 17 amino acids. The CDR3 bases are TGTGCCAGCAGCTTAGACCGGGACAGGGCGGCCTCGGGTGAGCAGTTCTTC. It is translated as CASSLDRDRAASGEQFF.

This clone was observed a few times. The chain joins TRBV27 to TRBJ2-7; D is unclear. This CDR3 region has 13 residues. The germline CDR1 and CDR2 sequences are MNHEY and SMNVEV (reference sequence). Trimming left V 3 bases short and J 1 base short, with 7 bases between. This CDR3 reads CASSFSYSYEQYF. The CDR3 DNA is TGTGCCAGCAGTTTCTCTTATTCCTACGAGCAGTACTTC.

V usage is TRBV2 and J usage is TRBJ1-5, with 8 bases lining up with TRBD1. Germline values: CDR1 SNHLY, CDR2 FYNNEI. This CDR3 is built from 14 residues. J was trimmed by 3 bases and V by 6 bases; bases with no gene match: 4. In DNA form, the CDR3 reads TGTGCCAGCAGACTGGACAGGGTCAATCAGCCCCAGCATTTT. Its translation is CASRLDRVNQPQHF.

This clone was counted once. CDR3 coding DNA: TGTGCCAGCAGCATACAGGGAAGCTCCTATAATTCACCCCTCCACTTT. Residues: CASSIQGSSYNSPLHF. The J gene is TRBJ1-6, the V gene TRBV7-6, with a tentative D call TRBD1 (6 bases). Germline V gene lookup returns CDR1 SGHVS and CDR2 FNYEAQ. With 5 bases removed from V and 0 bases from J, the gap between germline ends came to 11 bases. This CDR3 comprises 16 residues.

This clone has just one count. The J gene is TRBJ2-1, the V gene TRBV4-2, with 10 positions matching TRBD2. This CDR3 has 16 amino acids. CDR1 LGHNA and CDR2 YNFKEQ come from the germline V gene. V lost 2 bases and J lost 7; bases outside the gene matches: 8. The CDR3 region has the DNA TGTGCCAGCAGCCAACCAGGACTAGCGGCTTTGAATGAGCAGTTCTTC. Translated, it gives CASSQPGLAALNEQFF.

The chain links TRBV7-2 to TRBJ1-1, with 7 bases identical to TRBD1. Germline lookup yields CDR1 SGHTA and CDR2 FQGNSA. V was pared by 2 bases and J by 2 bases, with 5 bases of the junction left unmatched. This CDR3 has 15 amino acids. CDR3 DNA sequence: TGTGCCAGCAGCTTAACCGGGACAGCTAACACTGAAGCTTTCTTT. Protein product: CASSLTGTANTEAFF.

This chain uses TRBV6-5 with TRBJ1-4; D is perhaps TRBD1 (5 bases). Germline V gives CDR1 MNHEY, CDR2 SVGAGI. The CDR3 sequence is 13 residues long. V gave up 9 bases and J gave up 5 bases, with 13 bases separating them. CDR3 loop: CASHFAGNEKLFF. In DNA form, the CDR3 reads TGTGCCAGTCACTTCGCAGGGAATGAAAAACTGTTTTTT.

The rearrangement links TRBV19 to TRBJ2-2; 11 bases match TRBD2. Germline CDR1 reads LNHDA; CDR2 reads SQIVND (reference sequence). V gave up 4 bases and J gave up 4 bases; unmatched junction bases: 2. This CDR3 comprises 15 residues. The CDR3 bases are TGTGCCAGTAGTACGGGACTAGCGGCCACCGGGGAGCTGTTTTTT. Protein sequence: CASSTGLAATGELFF.

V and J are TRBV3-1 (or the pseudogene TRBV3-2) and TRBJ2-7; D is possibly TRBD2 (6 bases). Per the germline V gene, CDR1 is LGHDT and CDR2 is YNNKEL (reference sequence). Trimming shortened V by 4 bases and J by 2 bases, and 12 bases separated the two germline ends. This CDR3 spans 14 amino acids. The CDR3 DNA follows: TGTGCCAGCAGCCCCCGCGGAGGGCCCTACGAGCAGTACTTC. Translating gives CASSPRGGPYEQYF.

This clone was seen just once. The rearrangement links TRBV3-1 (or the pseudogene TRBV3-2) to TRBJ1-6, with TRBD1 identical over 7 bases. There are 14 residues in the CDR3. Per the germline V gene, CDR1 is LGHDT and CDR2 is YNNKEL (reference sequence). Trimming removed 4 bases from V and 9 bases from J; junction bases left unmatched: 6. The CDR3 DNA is TGTGCCAGCAGCCCACCGGGACAGTCTTCACCCCTCCACTTT. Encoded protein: CASSPPGQSSPLHF.

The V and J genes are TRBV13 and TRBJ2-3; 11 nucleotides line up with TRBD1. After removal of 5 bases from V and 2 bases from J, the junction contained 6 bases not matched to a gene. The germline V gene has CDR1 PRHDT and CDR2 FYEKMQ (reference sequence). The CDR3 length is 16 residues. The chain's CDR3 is CASSLGTGGFTDTQYF. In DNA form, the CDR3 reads TGTGCCAGCAGCCTCGGGACAGGGGGTTTCACAGATACGCAGTATTTT. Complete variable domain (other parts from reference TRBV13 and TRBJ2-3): AAGVIQSPRHLIKEKRETATLKCYPIPRHDTVYWYQQGPGQDPQFLISFYEKMQSDKGSIPDRFSAQQFSDYHSELNMSSLELGDSALYFCASSLGTGGFTDTQYFGPGTRLTVL.

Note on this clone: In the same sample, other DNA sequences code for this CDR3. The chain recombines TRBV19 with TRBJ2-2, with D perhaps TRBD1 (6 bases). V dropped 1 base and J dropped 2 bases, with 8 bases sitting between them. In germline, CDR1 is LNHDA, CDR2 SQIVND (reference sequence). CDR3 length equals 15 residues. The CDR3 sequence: CASSIGQANTGELFF. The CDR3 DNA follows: TGTGCCAGTAGTATAGGACAGGCAAACACCGGGGAGCTGTTTTTT.